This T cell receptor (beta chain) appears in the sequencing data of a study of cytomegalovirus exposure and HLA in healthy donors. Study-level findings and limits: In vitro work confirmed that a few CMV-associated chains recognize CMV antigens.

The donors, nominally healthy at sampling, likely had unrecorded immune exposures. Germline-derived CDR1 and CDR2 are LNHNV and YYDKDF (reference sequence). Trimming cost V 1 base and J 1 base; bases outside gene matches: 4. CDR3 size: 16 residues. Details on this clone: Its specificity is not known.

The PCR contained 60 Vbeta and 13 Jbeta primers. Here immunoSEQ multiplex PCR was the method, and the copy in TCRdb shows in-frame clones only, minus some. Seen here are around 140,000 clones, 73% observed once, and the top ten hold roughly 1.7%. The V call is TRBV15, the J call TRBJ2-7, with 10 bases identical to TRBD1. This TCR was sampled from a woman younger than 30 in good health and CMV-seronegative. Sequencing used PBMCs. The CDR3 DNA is TGTGCCACCAGCAGAGTCCGGGACAGGGGTTCCTACGAGCAGTACTTC. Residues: CATSRVRDRGSYEQYF. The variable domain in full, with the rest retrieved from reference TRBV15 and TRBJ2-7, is DAMVIQNPRYQVTQFGKPVTLSCSQTLNHNVMYWYQQKSSQAPKLLFHYYDKDFNNEADTPDNFQSRRPNTSFCFLDIRSPGLGDTAMYLCATSRVRDRGSYEQYFGPGTRLTVT.